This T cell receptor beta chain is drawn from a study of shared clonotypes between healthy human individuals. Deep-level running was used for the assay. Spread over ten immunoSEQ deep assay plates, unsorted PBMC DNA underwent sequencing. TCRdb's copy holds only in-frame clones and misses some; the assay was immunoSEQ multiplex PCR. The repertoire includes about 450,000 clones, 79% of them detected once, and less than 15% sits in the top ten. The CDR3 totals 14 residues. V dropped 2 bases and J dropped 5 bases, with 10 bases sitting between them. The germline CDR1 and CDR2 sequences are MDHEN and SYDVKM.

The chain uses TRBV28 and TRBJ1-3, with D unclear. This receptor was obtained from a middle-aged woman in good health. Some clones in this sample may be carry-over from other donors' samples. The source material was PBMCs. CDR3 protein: CASSLRSMRNTIYF. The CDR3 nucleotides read TGTGCCAGCAGTTTAAGATCCATGAGAAACACCATATATTTT.